The source of this TCR beta chain is a study of blood T cell repertoires in COVID-19. Study context: COVID-19 samples collected from the United States, Italy and Spain covered acute and convalescent phases. T cells, B-cell-depleted T cells, or PBMCs provided the cDNA or gDNA that served as material.

TCRdb's table, derived via immunoSEQ multiplex PCR, lists solely in-frame clones and lacks some. This table holds about 150,000 clones, 80% to 90% found once. The CDR3 extends over 18 amino acids. V was clipped by 2 bases and J by 5 bases; unmatched bases: 17. Germline V lookup: CDR1 LNHDA, CDR2 SQIVND (reference sequence). This clone was found many times. The V call is TRBV19, the J call TRBJ1-1; 7 bases agree with TRBD1. The material sequenced was peripheral blood. This clonotype was obtained from a woman aged 80 or older with acute or convalescent COVID-19. CDR3 loop: CASSILHPGQLFVTEAFF. In DNA, the CDR3 is TGTGCCAGTAGTATACTACATCCGGGACAGCTTTTCGTAACTGAAGCTTTCTTT.